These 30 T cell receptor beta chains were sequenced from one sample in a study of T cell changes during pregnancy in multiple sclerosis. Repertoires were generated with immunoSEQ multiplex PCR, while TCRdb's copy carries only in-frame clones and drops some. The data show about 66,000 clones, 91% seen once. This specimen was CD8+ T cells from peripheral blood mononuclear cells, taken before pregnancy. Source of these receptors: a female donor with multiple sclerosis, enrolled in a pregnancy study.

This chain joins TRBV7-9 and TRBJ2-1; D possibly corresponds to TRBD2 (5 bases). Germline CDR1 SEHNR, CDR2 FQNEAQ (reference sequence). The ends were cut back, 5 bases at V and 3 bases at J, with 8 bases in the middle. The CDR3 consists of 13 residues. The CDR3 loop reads CASSKTNYNEQFF. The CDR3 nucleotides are TGTGCCAGCAGCAAGACTAACTACAATGAGCAGTTCTTC.

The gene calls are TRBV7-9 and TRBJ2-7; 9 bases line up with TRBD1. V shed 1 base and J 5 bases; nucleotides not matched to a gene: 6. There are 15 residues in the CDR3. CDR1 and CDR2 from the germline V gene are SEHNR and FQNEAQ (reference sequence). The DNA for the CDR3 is TGTGCCAGCAGCTTAGATCGGGGACAGGGTGACGAGCAGTACTTC. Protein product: CASSLDRGQGDEQYF. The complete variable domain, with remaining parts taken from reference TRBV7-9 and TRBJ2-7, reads DTGVSQNPRHKITKRGQNVTFRCDPISEHNRLYWYRQTLGQGPEFLTYFQNEAQLEKSRLLSDRFSAERPKGSFSTLEIQRTEQGDSAMYLCASSLDRGQGDEQYFGPGTRLTVT.

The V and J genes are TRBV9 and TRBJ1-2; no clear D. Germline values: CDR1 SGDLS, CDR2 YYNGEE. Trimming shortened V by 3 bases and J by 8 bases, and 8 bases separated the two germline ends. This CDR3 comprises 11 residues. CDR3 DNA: TGTGCCAGCAGCGGTGAGAGGGGCTACACCTTC. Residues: CASSGERGYTF. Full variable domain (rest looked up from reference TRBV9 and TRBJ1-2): DSGVTQTPKHLITATGQRVTLRCSPRSGDLSVYWYQQSLDQGLQFLIQYYNGEERAKGNILERFSAQQFPDLHSELNLSSLELGDSALYFCASSGERGYTFGSGTRLTVV.

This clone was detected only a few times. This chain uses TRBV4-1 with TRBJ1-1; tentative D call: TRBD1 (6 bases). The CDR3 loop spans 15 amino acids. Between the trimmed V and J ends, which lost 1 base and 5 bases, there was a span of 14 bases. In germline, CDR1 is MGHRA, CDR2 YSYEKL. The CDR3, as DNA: TGCGCCAGCAGCCAAGCGAGGGGAGGGGGAACTGAAGCTTTCTTT. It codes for CASSQARGGGTEAFF.

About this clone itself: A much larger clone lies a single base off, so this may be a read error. The CDR3 loop is CASSDSAGGTDTPYF. DNA for the CDR3: TGTGCCAGCAGTGACTCAGCGGGGGGCACAGATACGCCGTATTTT. This rearrangement joins TRBV6-4 to TRBJ2-3; 9 positions match TRBD2. The germline CDR1 and CDR2 sequences are MRHNA and SNTAGT. This CDR3 contains 15 residues.

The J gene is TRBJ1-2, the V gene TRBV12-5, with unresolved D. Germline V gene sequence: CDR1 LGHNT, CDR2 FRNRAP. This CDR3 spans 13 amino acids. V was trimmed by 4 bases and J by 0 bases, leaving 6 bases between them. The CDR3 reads CASGWAANYGYTF. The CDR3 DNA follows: TGTGCTAGTGGTTGGGCAGCTAACTATGGCTACACCTTC.

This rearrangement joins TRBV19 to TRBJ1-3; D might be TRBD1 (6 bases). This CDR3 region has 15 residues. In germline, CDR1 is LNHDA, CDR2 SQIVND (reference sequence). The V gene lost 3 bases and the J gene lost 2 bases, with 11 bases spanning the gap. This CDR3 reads CASSIRGFPGNTIYF. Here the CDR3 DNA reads TGTGCCAGTAGTATCAGGGGATTCCCTGGAAACACCATATATTTT.

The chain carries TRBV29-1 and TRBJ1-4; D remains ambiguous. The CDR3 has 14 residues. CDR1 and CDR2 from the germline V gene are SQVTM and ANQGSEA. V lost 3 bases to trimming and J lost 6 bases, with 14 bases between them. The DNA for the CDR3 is TGCAGCGTTGAGTTGGTTCGCGAAGATGAAAAACTGTTTTTT. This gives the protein CSVELVREDEKLFF.

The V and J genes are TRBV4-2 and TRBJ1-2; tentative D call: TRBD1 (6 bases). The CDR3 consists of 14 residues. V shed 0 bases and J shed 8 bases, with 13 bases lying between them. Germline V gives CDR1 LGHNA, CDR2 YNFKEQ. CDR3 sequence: CASSQDLGAVGYTF. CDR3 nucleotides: TGTGCCAGCAGCCAAGATCTGGGGGCGGTAGGCTACACCTTC.

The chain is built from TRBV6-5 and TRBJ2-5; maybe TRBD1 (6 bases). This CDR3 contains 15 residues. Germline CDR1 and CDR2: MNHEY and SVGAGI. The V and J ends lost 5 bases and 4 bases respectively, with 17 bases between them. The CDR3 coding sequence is TGTGCCAGCAGTAACACGCAGGGGTTGGCAGAGACCCAGTACTTC. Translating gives CASSNTQGLAETQYF.

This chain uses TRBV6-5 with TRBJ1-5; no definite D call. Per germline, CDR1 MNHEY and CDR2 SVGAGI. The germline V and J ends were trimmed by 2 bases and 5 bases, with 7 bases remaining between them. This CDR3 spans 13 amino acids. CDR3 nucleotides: TGTGCCAGCAGTTACGGGGAGCATCAGCCCCAGCATTTT. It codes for CASSYGEHQPQHF.

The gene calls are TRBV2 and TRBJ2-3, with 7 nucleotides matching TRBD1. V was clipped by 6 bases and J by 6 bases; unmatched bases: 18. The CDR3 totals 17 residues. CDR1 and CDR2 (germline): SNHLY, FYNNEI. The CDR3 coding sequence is TGTGCCAGCAGCGACGCCGCCGGGACAGAGATAACGGATACGCAGTATTTT. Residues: CASSDAAGTEITDTQYF.

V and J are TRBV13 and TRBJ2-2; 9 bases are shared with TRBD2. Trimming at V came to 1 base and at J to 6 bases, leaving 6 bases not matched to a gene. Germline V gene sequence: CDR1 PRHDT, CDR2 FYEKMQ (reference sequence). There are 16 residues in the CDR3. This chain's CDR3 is CASSLALAGKSGELFF. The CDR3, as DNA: TGTGCCAGCAGCTTAGCTCTAGCGGGGAAGTCCGGGGAGCTGTTTTTT. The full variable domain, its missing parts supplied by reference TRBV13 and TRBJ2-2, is AAGVIQSPRHLIKEKRETATLKCYPIPRHDTVYWYQQGPGQDPQFLISFYEKMQSDKGSIPDRFSAQQFSDYHSELNMSSLELGDSALYFCASSLALAGKSGELFFGEGSRLTVL.

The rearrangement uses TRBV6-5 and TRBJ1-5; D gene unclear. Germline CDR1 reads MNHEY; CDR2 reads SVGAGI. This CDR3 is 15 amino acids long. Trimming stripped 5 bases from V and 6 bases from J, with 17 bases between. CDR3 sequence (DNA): TGTGCCAGCAGTCTCTCCAGAGGGCACGGTCAGCCCCAGCATTTT. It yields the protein CASSLSRGHGQPQHF.

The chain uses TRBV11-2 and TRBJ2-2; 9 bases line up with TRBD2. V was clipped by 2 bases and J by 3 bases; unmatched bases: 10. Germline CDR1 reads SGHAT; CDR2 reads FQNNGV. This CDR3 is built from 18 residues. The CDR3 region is CASSLNWAGGLDTGELFF. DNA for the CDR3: TGTGCCAGCAGCTTAAATTGGGCGGGGGGGCTGGACACCGGGGAGCTGTTTTTT.

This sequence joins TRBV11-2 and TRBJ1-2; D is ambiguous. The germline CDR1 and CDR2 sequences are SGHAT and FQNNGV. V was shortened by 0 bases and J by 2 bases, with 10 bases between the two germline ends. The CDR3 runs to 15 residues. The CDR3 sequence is CASSLDPGGNYGYTF. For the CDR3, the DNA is TGTGCCAGCAGCTTAGATCCGGGAGGAAACTATGGCTACACCTTC.

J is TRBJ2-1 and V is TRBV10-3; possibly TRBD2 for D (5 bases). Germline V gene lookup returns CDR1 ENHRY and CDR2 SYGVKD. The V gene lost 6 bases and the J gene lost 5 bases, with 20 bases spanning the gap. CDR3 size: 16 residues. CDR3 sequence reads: CAIRMDDGVRDNEQFF. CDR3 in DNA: TGTGCCATCAGAATGGACGACGGGGTAAGAGACAATGAGCAGTTCTTC.

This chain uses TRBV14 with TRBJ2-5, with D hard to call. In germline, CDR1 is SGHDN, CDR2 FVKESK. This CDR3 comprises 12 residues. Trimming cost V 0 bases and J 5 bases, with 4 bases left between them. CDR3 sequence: CASSQDSETQYF. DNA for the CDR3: TGTGCCAGCAGCCAAGATTCGGAGACCCAGTACTTC. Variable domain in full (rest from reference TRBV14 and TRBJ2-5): EAGVTQFPSHSVIEKGQTVTLRCDPISGHDNLYWYRRVMGKEIKFLLHFVKESKQDESGMPNNRFLAERTGGTYSTLKVQPAELEDSGVYFCASSQDSETQYFGPGTRLLVL.

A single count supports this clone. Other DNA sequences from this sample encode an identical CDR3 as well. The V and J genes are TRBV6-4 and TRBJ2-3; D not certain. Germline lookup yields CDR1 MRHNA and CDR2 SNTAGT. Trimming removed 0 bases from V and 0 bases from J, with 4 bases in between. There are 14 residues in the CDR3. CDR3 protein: CASSDSGSTDTQYF. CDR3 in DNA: TGTGCCAGCAGTGACTCGGGCAGCACAGATACGCAGTATTTT.

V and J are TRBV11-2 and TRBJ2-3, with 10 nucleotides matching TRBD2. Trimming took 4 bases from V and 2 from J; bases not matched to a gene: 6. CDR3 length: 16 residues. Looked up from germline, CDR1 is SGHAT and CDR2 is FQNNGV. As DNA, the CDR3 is TGTGCCAGCAGCTCTCAAGCGGGGGGGGACACAGATACGCAGTATTTT. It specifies CASSSQAGGDTDTQYF.

The DNA for the CDR3 is TGTGCCAGCAGCTTAGGGACAGGGAGTGAAAAACTGTTTTTT. This translates into CASSLGTGSEKLFF. The chain joins TRBV11-2 to TRBJ1-4; TRBD1 agrees at 8 bases. V shed 1 base, J shed 7 bases, and the junction held 2 bases outside the gene matches. CDR3 length equals 14 residues. CDR1 SGHAT and CDR2 FQNNGV come from the germline V gene.

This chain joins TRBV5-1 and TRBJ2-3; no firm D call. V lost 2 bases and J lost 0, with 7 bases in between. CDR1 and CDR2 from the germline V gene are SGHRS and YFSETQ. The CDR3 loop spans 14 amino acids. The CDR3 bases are TGCGCCAGCAGCTTCCGAACTAGCACAGATACGCAGTATTTT. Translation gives CASSFRTSTDTQYF.

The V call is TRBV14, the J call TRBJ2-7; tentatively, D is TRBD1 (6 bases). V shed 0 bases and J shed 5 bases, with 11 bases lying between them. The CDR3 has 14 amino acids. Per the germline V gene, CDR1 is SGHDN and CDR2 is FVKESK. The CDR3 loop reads CASSQEYRANEQYF. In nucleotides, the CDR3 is TGTGCCAGCAGCCAAGAATACAGGGCCAACGAGCAGTACTTC.

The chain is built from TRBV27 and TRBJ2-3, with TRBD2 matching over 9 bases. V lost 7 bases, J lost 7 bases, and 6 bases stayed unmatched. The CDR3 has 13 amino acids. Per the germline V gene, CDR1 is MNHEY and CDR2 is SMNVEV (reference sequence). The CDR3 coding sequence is TGTGCCAGCATGGCGGGGGGGGCGAATACGCAGTATTTT. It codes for CASMAGGANTQYF.

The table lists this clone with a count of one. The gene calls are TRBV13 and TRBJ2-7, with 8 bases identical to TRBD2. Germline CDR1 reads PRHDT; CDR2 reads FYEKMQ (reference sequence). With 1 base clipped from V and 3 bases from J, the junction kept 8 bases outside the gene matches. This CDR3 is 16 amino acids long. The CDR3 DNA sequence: TGTGCCAGCAGCTTAGCCGGGGGCGGGGGGCTCTACGAGCAGTACTTC. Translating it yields CASSLAGGGGLYEQYF.

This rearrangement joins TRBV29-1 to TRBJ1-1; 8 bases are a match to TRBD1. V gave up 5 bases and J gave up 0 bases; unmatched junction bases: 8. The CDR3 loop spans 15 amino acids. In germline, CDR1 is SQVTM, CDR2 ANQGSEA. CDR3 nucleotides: TGCAGCGTTTTAGACAGGGGAGGTGTGAACACTGAAGCTTTCTTT. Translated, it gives CSVLDRGGVNTEAFF.

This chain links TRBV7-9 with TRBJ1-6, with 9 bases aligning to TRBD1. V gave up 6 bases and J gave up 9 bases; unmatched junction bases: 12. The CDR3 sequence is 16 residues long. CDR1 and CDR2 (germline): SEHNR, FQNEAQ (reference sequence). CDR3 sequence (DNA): TGTGCCAGCAGTTCCATTACCGGGACAGGGATTTCACCCCTCCACTTT. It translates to CASSSITGTGISPLHF.

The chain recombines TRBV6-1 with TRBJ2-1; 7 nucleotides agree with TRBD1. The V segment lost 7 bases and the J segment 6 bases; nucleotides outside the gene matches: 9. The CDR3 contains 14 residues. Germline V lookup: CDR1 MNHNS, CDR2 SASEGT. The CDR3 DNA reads TGTGCCAGCAAACCGGGACAGCTATTCAATGAGCAGTTCTTC. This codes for CASKPGQLFNEQFF.

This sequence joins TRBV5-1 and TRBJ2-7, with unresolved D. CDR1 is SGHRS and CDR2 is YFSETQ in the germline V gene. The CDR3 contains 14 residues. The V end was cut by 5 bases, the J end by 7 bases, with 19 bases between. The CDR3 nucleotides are TGCGCCAGCAGAACGACTCCTTCTCGGTGGGAGCAGTACTTC. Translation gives CASRTTPSRWEQYF.

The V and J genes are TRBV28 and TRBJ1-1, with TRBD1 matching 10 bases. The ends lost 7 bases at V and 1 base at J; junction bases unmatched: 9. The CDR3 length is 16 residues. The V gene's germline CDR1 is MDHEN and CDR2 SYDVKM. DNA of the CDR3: TGTGCCAGCAACCTTAACCGGGACAGGGGGAACACTGAAGCTTTCTTT. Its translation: CASNLNRDRGNTEAFF. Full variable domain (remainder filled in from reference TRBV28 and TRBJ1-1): DVKVTQSSRYLVKRTGEKVFLECVQDMDHENMFWYRQDPGLGLRLIYFSYDVKMKEKGDIPEGYSVSREKKERFSLILESASTNQTSMYLCASNLNRDRGNTEAFFGQGTRLTVV.